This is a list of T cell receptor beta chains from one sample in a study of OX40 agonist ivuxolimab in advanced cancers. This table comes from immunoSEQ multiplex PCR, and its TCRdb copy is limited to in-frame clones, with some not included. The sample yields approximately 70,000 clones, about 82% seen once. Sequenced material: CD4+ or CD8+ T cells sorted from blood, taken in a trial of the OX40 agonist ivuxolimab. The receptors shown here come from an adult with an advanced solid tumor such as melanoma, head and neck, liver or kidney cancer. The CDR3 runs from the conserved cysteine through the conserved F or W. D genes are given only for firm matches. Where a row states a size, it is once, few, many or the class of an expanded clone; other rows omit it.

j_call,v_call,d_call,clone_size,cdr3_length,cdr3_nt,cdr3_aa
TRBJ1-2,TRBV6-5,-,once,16,TGTGCCAGCAGTTACTCCTCGGGGGCAGGAAATTATGGCTACACCTTC,CASSYSSGAGNYGYTF
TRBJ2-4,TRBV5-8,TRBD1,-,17,TGTGCCAGCAGCTTGACCATCAACCCGGGACAGACAGACATTCAGTACTTC,CASSLTINPGQTDIQYF
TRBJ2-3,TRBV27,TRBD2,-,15,TGTGCCAGCAGATTAAAGGGACTAGCGACAGATACGCAGTATTTT,CASRLKGLATDTQYF
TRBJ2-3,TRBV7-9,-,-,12,TGTGCCAGCAGCTTTCACCCAGATACGCAGTATTTT,CASSFHPDTQYF
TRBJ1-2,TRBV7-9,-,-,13,TGTGCCAGCACTCCACAGGGTTCCCTTGGCTACACCTTC,CASTPQGSLGYTF
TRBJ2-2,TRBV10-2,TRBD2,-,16,TGCGCCAGCAGCTATCTAGCGGGGGGTAACACCGGGGAGCTGTTTTTT,CASSYLAGGNTGELFF
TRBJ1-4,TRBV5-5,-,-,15,TGTGCCAGCAGCCAAAGTTCGGGGTTTACTGAAAAACTGTTTTTT,CASSQSSGFTEKLFF
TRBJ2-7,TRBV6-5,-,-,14,TGTGCCAGCCGGGGGGCCCTCGGTTCTTACGAGCAGTACTTC,CASRGALGSYEQYF
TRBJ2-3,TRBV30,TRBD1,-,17,TGTGCCTGCACCGGGACAGGGATGGTAGCCATCACAGATACGCAGTATTTT,CACTGTGMVAITDTQYF
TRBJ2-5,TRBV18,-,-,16,TGTGCCAGCTCACAAACATACGGGACACAGCAAGAGACCCAGTACTTC,CASSQTYGTQQETQYF